The clone carrying this T cell receptor beta chain was seen a single time. A J-beta primer mix and a sample-barcoded 5' primer were used in a second PCR of about 7 to 11 cycles. TCRdb independently ran MiXCR on the 5' RACE reads; one entry per CDR3 protein. The sample lists more than 800,000 distinct CDR3 sequences, under 45% occurring once. These data originate in a study of blood T cells in healthy people across ages. Germline CDR1 is MDHEN and CDR2 is SYDVKM. V was pared by 6 bases and J by 1 base, with 13 bases of the junction left unmatched. The CDR3 totals 17 residues. The rearrangement joins TRBV28 to TRBJ2-7; TRBD1 aligns across 9 bases. Sequencing input: blood. This TCR was recovered from a woman in her fifties or sixties in good health. The CDR3: CASSHGGTGRLSYEQYF. The CDR3 bases are TGTGCCAGCAGCCACGGGGGGACAGGGCGACTGTCCTACGAGCAGTACTTC.